The present T cell receptor (beta chain) was sequenced within a study of T-cell memory formation after mild COVID-19. As for the study in general: The study found TCR clusters largely donor specific. Study-level findings and limits: Contracting CD4+ clones lay largely in CM and EM, with CD8+ ones residing in EMRA. Second-wave clones reaching peak frequency on day 37 lacked confirmed SARS-CoV-2 specificity.

This clonotype was observed at least ten times. The target antigen is unknown. TCRdb analysed the 5' RACE reads with MiXCR anew, one entry per CDR3 protein. The profile shows roughly 250,000 distinct CDR3 sequences, approximately 15% of them singletons. CDR1 and CDR2 (germline): MGHRA, YSYEKL. The CDR3 loop spans 13 amino acids. V was trimmed by 1 base and J by 5 bases, leaving 6 bases between them. This chain uses TRBV4-1 with TRBJ2-1; no firm D call. The receptor's source is a man between 18 and 29 years old who had mild COVID-19 (a few samples of this study predate the infection). Cell type and time point are not known. The sequenced material came from PBMCs or a T cell subset sorted from them (not recorded which). DNA of the CDR3: TGCGCCAGCAGCCAAGTTTTAGACAATGAGCAGTTCTTC. Its translation is CASSQVLDNEQFF.